Below, 14 T cell receptor beta chains from the same sample are listed, as sequenced in a study of T-cell reconstitution after alpha-beta-depleted transplantation in children (dated by TCRdb to 2016 to 2018). Libraries were built with PCR. Sequencing was carried out with an Illumina HiSeq 2500. To normalize quantification of the TCRbeta repertoire, the TCR libraries were built with molecular barcoding that relied on unique molecular identifiers. Through fastp at Q25 and MiXCR, TCRdb rebuilt clones from the public reads, retaining in-frame beta chains. All rows with the same CDR3 protein become a single entry with the most common DNA and genes. The sample has a few hundred thousand distinct CDR3 sequences on record, about 9.3% of them singletons. Together, the top ten hold 2% to 3% of the sample. The sample was PBMCs from the stem cell graft donor, taken from the stem cell graft. These receptors were taken from a human donor who donated a stem cell graft to a child with acute lymphoblastic leukemia.

This clonotype was observed a few times. The V gene is TRBV7-9, the J gene TRBJ2-2; 10 nucleotides line up with TRBD2. V lost 4 bases and J lost 6; bases outside the gene matches: 11. CDR1 and CDR2 from the germline V gene are SEHNR and FQNEAQ (reference sequence). The CDR3 is 17 amino acids. The CDR3 here is CASSSSPSGSRAGELFF. Here the CDR3 DNA reads TGTGCCAGCAGCTCCTCACCTAGCGGGAGTAGGGCCGGGGAGCTGTTTTTT.

This clonotype was recorded a few times. CDR3 region: CASMSGLSYNEQFF. DNA for the CDR3: TGTGCCAGCATGTCCGGACTCTCCTACAATGAGCAGTTCTTC. The gene calls are TRBV28 and TRBJ2-1; TRBD2 might be the D (5 bases). The CDR3 runs to 14 residues. V dropped 7 bases and J dropped 0 bases, with 10 bases sitting between them. The V gene's germline CDR1 is MDHEN and CDR2 SYDVKM.

The chain has TRBV5-6 and TRBJ2-5, with D possibly being TRBD2 (5 bases). Germline loops: CDR1 SGHDT, CDR2 YYEEEE. The CDR3 covers 13 residues. V was pared by 7 bases and J by 4 bases, with 14 bases between. CDR3 DNA: TGTGCCAGCCAGAGGGTGGCGGGAGAGACCCAGTACTTC. Residues: CASQRVAGETQYF.

This clonotype was recorded a few times. This chain connects TRBV28 to TRBJ2-2; 10 bases match TRBD2. Germline CDR1 reads MDHEN; CDR2 reads SYDVKM. Losses at the gene ends were 3 bases for V and 3 bases for J; bases not matched to a gene: 13. The CDR3 consists of 19 residues. The CDR3 reads CASSFSGLAGVGDTGELFF. The DNA for the CDR3 is TGTGCCAGCAGTTTTAGCGGGCTAGCGGGAGTTGGAGACACCGGGGAGCTGTTTTTT.

This chain joins TRBV6-2 or TRBV6-3 and TRBJ2-7; D not resolved. This CDR3 has 14 residues. Trimming removed 0 bases at V and 3 bases at J, with 9 bases between. Looked up from germline, CDR1 is MNHEY and CDR2 is SVGEGT. In DNA, the CDR3 is TGTGCCAGCAGTTACTCTGAAGTTGTCTACGAGCAGTACTTC. Translated: CASSYSEVVYEQYF.

The V gene is TRBV14, the J gene TRBJ2-2, with D uncertain. CDR1 and CDR2 (germline): SGHDN, FVKESK. This CDR3 is 15 amino acids long. The V gene lost 1 base and the J gene lost 4 bases, with 10 bases spanning the gap. CDR3 loop: CASSQVGSGTGELFF. CDR3 sequence (DNA): TGTGCCAGCAGCCAAGTAGGGTCGGGCACCGGGGAGCTGTTTTTT.

This clonotype has ten or more counts. This chain connects TRBV10-3 to TRBJ2-3; 8 positions agree with TRBD2. J lost 4 bases, V lost 8 bases, and 14 bases had no gene match. CDR1 is ENHRY and CDR2 is SYGVKD in the germline V gene. The CDR3 extends over 16 amino acids. CDR3 in DNA: TGTGCCATCGCATTGTCAGCGGGAGAGGCCGCAGATACGCAGTATTTT. It translates to CAIALSAGEAADTQYF.

The chain has TRBV7-6 and TRBJ2-4; 9 bases align to TRBD2. The trim removed 4 bases at V and 0 bases at J, leaving 13 bases unmatched. The CDR3 is 19 residues long. The germline gives CDR1 SGHVS, CDR2 FNYEAQ. The CDR3 region has the DNA TGTGCCAGCAGCTCAGTAGCGGGAGCCCTCATTTTAGCCAAAAACATTCAGTACTTC. Protein: CASSSVAGALILAKNIQYF.

The chain recombines TRBV12-3 or TRBV12-4 with TRBJ2-7; D call uncertain. V lost 8 bases to trimming and J lost 2 bases, with 16 bases between them. The CDR3 is 14 residues long. The CDR3 sequence: CASSPTVGPYEQYF. The CDR3 DNA sequence: TGTGCCAGCTCCCCGACGGTGGGCCCCTACGAGCAGTACTTC.

This clonotype was detected many times. This sequence joins TRBV3-1 and TRBJ2-1; TRBD2 agrees at 7 bases. CDR3 size: 15 residues. V shed 1 base, J shed 7 bases, and the junction held 7 bases outside the gene matches. The germline CDR1 and CDR2 sequences are LGHDT and YNNKEL (reference sequence). The CDR3 spells CASSQGTGGWNEQFF. CDR3 bases: TGTGCCAGCAGCCAAGGAACGGGAGGTTGGAATGAGCAGTTCTTC.

This CDR3 reads CASSALAEQYF. DNA of the CDR3: TGTGCCAGCAGCGCCCTAGCGGAGCAGTACTTC. The chain carries TRBV7-2 and TRBJ2-7; a weak D match, TRBD2 (6 bases). From germline, CDR1 is SGHTA and CDR2 FQGNSA. This CDR3 has 11 amino acids. Trimming pared 5 bases from V and 7 bases from J, leaving 9 bases between.

This clonotype has at least ten counts. The gene calls are TRBV12-3 or TRBV12-4 and TRBJ2-2; D ambiguous. The ends were cut back, 5 bases at V and 5 bases at J, with 6 bases in the middle. The CDR3 contains 12 residues. CDR3 sequence reads: CASSQGTGELFF. CDR3 nucleotides: TGTGCCAGCAGTCAAGGGACCGGGGAGCTGTTTTTT.

This chain connects TRBV3-1 to TRBJ2-1; TRBD2 matches at 10 bases. Germline values: CDR1 LGHDT, CDR2 YNNKEL (reference sequence). This CDR3 is built from 14 residues. With 1 base clipped from V and 9 bases from J, the junction kept 3 bases outside the gene matches. The chain's CDR3 is CASSQVGTSVEQFF. DNA of the CDR3: TGTGCCAGCAGCCAAGTAGGGACTAGCGTTGAGCAGTTCTTC.

This clonotype appeared many times. One end of the junction fails to match germline, which may point to a read error. V gene TRBV7-7 combines with J gene TRBJ2-5, with 7 bases matching TRBD1. The CDR3 is made up of 14 amino acids. Germline V CDR1 and CDR2: SSHAT, FNYEAQ (reference sequence). This CDR3 reads CASSRDRTGETQYF. The CDR3 DNA reads TGTGCTAGCAGCCGCGATCGGACAGGAGAGACCCAGTACTTC.